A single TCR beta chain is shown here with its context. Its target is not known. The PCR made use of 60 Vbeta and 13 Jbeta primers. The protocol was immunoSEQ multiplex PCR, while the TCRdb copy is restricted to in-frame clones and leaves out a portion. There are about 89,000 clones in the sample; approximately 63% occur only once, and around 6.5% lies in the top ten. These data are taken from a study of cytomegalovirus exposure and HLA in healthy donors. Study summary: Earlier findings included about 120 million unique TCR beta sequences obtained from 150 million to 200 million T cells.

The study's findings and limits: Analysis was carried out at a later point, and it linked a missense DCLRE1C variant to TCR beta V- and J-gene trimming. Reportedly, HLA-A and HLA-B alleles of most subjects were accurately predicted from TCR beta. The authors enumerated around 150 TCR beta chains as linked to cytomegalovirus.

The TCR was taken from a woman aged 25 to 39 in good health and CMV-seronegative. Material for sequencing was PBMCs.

The CDR3 sequence: CASSAGGETQYF. CDR3 nucleotide sequence: TGTGCCAGCAGTGCGGGGGGAGAGACCCAGTACTTC. J is TRBJ2-5 and V is TRBV7-6; 8 positions match TRBD2. This CDR3 has 12 amino acids. V trimming: 6 bases; J trimming: 4 bases; junction bases outside the gene matches: 1. Germline lookup yields CDR1 SGHVS and CDR2 FNYEAQ.